Listed below are T cell receptor beta chains from one sample, sequenced in a study of blood T cell repertoires in COVID-19. The assay was immunoSEQ multiplex PCR, and TCRdb's table has in-frame clones only and misses some. Altogether approximately 65,000 clones are present, around 79% being singletons, with the ten largest covering 15% to 20%. The specimen sequenced was peripheral blood. The receptor source for this set is a man between 60 and 75 years old with acute or convalescent COVID-19. The CDR3 runs from the conserved cysteine through the conserved F or W. Each record gives: V gene, D gene, J gene, clone size, CDR3 protein, CDR3 DNA. D genes are given only for firm matches. Clone size is stated in some rows and not others, as once, few, many or a class when expanded.

TRBV28	-	TRBJ2-7	-	CATRLVYEQYF	TGTGCCACGAGACTAGTCTACGAGCAGTACTTC
TRBV28	TRBD1	TRBJ1-2	once	CASRGTGTDYGYTF	TGTGCCAGCAGGGGGACCGGGACAGATTATGGCTACACCTTC
TRBV10-3	-	TRBJ1-1	-	CAISFNQGNTEAFF	TGTGCCATCAGTTTTAACCAGGGCAACACTGAAGCTTTCTTT
TRBV6-5	TRBD2	TRBJ2-7	-	CASSYSASGSREQYF	TGTGCCAGCAGTTACTCGGCTAGCGGGAGTCGCGAGCAGTACTTC
TRBV9	TRBD2	TRBJ2-3	-	CASSVGLAGFTDTQYF	TGTGCCAGCAGCGTAGGACTAGCGGGGTTCACAGATACGCAGTATTTT
TRBV7-3	TRBD1	TRBJ1-1	-	CASSLTQGATFF	TGTGCCAGCAGCTTAACGCAGGGGGCGACTTTCTTT
TRBV3-1/TRBV3-2	TRBD2	TRBJ2-2	once	CASSLGLAGDTGELFF	TGTGCCAGCAGCCTGGGACTAGCGGGAGACACCGGGGAGCTGTTTTTT
TRBV6-1	-	TRBJ1-4	-	CASSEWGPGEKLFF	TGTGCCAGCAGTGAATGGGGGCCTGGTGAAAAACTGTTTTTT
TRBV29-1	-	TRBJ2-3	-	CSVGWTGTEDTQYF	TGCAGCGTTGGGTGGACTGGCACAGAGGATACGCAGTATTTT
TRBV7-2	TRBD2	TRBJ2-7	once	CASSSVGTSAYEQYF	TGTGCCAGCAGCTCCGTTGGGACTAGTGCCTACGAGCAGTACTTC
TRBV18	TRBD1	TRBJ2-1	-	CASSPGQGYNEQFF	TGTGCCAGCTCACCGGGACAGGGGTACAATGAGCAGTTCTTC
TRBV3-1/TRBV3-2	-	TRBJ2-7	-	CASSQLAQGRQYF	TGTGCCAGCAGCCAATTGGCGCAGGGTAGGCAGTACTTC
TRBV5-1	TRBD2	TRBJ2-1	-	CASSWTSGGNEQFF	TGCGCCAGCAGCTGGACTAGCGGGGGCAATGAGCAGTTCTTC
TRBV5-1	TRBD2	TRBJ2-7	-	CASSLTGLADYEQYF	TGCGCCAGCAGCTTGACGGGACTAGCGGACTACGAGCAGTACTTC
TRBV13	TRBD1	TRBJ2-7	few	CASSLTGDSYEQYF	TGTGCCAGCAGCTTAACAGGGGACTCCTACGAGCAGTACTTC
TRBV7-9	TRBD1	TRBJ1-2	-	CASSLESGGGYTF	TGTGCCAGCAGCTTAGAATCAGGGGGCGGCTACACCTTC
TRBV28	-	TRBJ1-6	-	CASSPHSSPLHF	TGTGCCAGCAGCCCTCACAGTTCACCCCTCCACTTT
TRBV10-3	-	TRBJ2-1	-	CAIGTGEQFF	TGTGCCATCGGAACGGGTGAGCAGTTCTTC
TRBV14	TRBD2	TRBJ2-5	-	CASSPTSGILAQYF	TGTGCCAGCAGCCCGACTAGCGGGATTCTGGCCCAGTACTTC
TRBV12-3/TRBV12-4	-	TRBJ1-2	-	CASSFSAGLGYTF	TGTGCCAGCAGTTTTAGTGCGGGCCTCGGCTACACCTTC
TRBV6-5	-	TRBJ1-1	-	CASSRTANMNTEAFF	TGTGCCAGCAGCCGGACAGCAAACATGAACACTGAAGCTTTCTTT
TRBV10-2	TRBD1	TRBJ2-7	-	CASRRTGETYEQYF	TGCGCCAGCAGGAGGACAGGGGAAACCTACGAGCAGTACTTC
TRBV25-1	TRBD1	TRBJ1-3	-	CASTGTGGGNTIYF	TGTGCCAGCACCGGGACAGGGGGAGGAAACACCATATATTTT
TRBV27	TRBD2	TRBJ2-7	-	CASRSSLAGDIFWQYF	TGTGCCAGCAGATCATCACTAGCGGGAGATATCTTCTGGCAGTACTTC
TRBV28	-	TRBJ2-7	-	CASSPGGGGSYEQYF	TGTGCCAGCAGTCCGGGCGGTGGAGGCTCCTACGAGCAGTACTTC
TRBV12-3/TRBV12-4	-	TRBJ2-1	once	CASSFTHNEQFF	TGTGCCAGCAGTTTCACACACAATGAGCAGTTCTTC
TRBV2	-	TRBJ2-1	once	CASSLQGHEQFF	TGTGCCAGCAGCCTACAGGGTCATGAGCAGTTCTTC
TRBV6-2/TRBV6-3	TRBD1	TRBJ2-3	many	CASSVERTGGPDTQYF	TGTGCCAGCAGTGTTGAGAGGACAGGGGGCCCGGATACGCAGTATTTT
TRBV9	-	TRBJ2-1	few	CASSVDGSYNEQFF	TGTGCCAGCAGCGTAGATGGCAGCTACAATGAGCAGTTCTTC
TRBV4-2	TRBD1	TRBJ2-7	-	CASSLRTGAYEQYF	TGTGCCAGCAGCCTGAGGACAGGGGCCTACGAGCAGTACTTC
TRBV7-2	-	TRBJ1-1	-	CASSLASGNEAFF	TGTGCCAGCAGCTTAGCGTCAGGGAATGAAGCTTTCTTT
TRBV5-6	TRBD1	TRBJ2-3	-	CASSRTGGGTDTQYF	TGTGCCAGCAGCCGTACAGGGGGTGGCACAGATACGCAGTATTTT
TRBV2	TRBD1	TRBJ1-1	few	CASSLSTDRATEAFF	TGTGCCAGCAGCCTCAGCACAGACAGGGCCACTGAAGCTTTCTTT
TRBV24-1	TRBD1	TRBJ2-3	few	CATSARDRATDTQYF	TGTGCCACCAGTGCCAGGGACAGGGCGACAGATACGCAGTATTTT
TRBV4-1	-	TRBJ1-2	few	CASSRQGFYGYTF	TGCGCCAGCAGCCGCCAGGGGTTCTATGGCTACACCTTC
TRBV3-1/TRBV3-2	TRBD1	TRBJ1-2	-	CASSARGNYGYTF	TGTGCCAGCAGCGCCAGGGGGAACTATGGCTACACCTTC
TRBV19	-	TRBJ2-2	-	CASSISGTGELFF	TGTGCCAGTAGTATATCAGGAACTGGGGAGCTGTTTTTT
TRBV2	-	TRBJ1-2	-	CASRGDKSNYGYTF	TGTGCCAGCAGGGGGGACAAGTCTAACTATGGCTACACCTTC
TRBV7-2	-	TRBJ1-5	-	CASSLFGGGPQHF	TGTGCCAGCAGCTTATTTGGGGGGGGCCCCCAGCATTTT
TRBV13	-	TRBJ1-2	-	CASSSGLKALDGYTF	TGTGCCAGCAGCTCGGGACTCAAGGCTCTAGACGGCTACACCTTC
TRBV28	TRBD2	TRBJ2-3	-	CASSSAPRLAGSTDTQYF	TGTGCCAGCAGTTCCGCCCCAAGACTAGCGGGAAGCACAGATACGCAGTATTTT
TRBV19	-	TRBJ1-3	-	CASSIGGLGNTIYF	TGTGCCAGTAGTATAGGCGGACTTGGAAACACCATATATTTT
TRBV14	TRBD2	TRBJ2-1	-	CASSLAGAYNEQFF	TGTGCCAGCAGCCTAGCGGGGGCCTACAATGAGCAGTTCTTC
TRBV28	TRBD1	TRBJ2-7	-	CASSLGGADRALYEQYF	TGTGCCAGCAGTTTAGGGGGTGCGGACAGGGCTCTCTACGAGCAGTACTTC
TRBV7-9	TRBD1	TRBJ1-2	-	CASSPEAGGVLGYTF	TGTGCCAGCAGCCCCGAGGCAGGGGGCGTTCTTGGCTACACCTTC
TRBV27	TRBD2	TRBJ2-3	-	CASSFTRLAGDSADTQYF	TGTGCCAGCAGTTTTACCCGACTAGCGGGAGATTCTGCAGATACGCAGTATTTT
TRBV7-6	TRBD2	TRBJ2-7	-	CASSSAGTSGTLYEQYF	TGTGCCAGCAGCTCAGCCGGGACTAGCGGGACTCTCTACGAGCAGTACTTC
TRBV7-7	TRBD2	TRBJ2-3	once	CASSIGLASTDTQYF	TGTGCTAGCAGCATAGGACTAGCGTCCACAGATACGCAGTATTTT
TRBV7-9	-	TRBJ1-1	once	CASSQTTMNTEAFF	TGTGCCAGCAGCCAGACTACTATGAACACTGAAGCTTTCTTT
TRBV2	-	TRBJ2-2	few	CATRRGSVGELFF	TGTGCCACCAGGAGGGGGTCTGTCGGGGAGCTGTTTTTT
TRBV19	TRBD2	TRBJ2-1	few	CASRSLSGSVSYNEQFF	TGTGCCAGTAGGAGCCTTAGCGGGAGTGTCTCCTACAATGAGCAGTTCTTC
TRBV6-5	-	TRBJ2-2	-	CASSYSLQTNTGELFF	TGTGCCAGCAGTTACTCTTTGCAGACGAACACCGGGGAGCTGTTTTTT
TRBV5-4	-	TRBJ1-2	-	CASSLDRDYGYTF	TGTGCCAGCAGCTTGGACAGGGACTATGGCTACACCTTC
TRBV6-1	TRBD1	TRBJ2-2	-	CASSEQGATGELFF	TGTGCCAGCAGTGAACAGGGGGCCACCGGGGAGCTGTTTTTT
TRBV7-2	TRBD2	TRBJ2-2	-	CASSTLAGLNTGELFF	TGTGCCAGCAGCACCTTAGCGGGATTGAACACCGGGGAGCTGTTTTTT
TRBV6-9	-	TRBJ2-7	-	CASQRPDLSYEQYF	TGTGCCAGCCAGCGGCCAGACCTCTCCTACGAGCAGTACTTC
TRBV2	TRBD1	TRBJ2-1	-	CASSVTGSWYEQFF	TGTGCCAGCAGTGTGACAGGGAGTTGGTATGAGCAGTTCTTC
TRBV7-4	TRBD1	TRBJ1-1	-	CASSLDGTGENTEAFF	TGTGCCAGCAGCTTAGACGGGACAGGAGAGAACACTGAAGCTTTCTTT